Sequencing of this T cell receptor (beta chain) was carried out in a study of CD8 T cells in ankylosing spondylitis (dated by TCRdb to 2016 to 2017). Regarding the research as a whole: T cell receptor beta repertoires were profiled in healthy donors and ankylosing spondylitis patients so that disease-linked TCR variants could be found. The full study cohort was made up of about two dozen ankylosing spondylitis patients and approximately 100 healthy donors. Peripheral blood was sampled, and synovial fluid was also collected from ankylosing spondylitis patients. The study at large found these results: Significant enrichment of the disease-linked clones was reported in matched synovial fluid samples from ankylosing spondylitis patients. A TCR beta motif made up of eight highly homologous amino acid variants appeared to be characteristic of blood from ankylosing spondylitis patients. In peripheral blood, the disease-linked clones were found at relatively low frequencies and had a CD8+ phenotype. Some motif variants had previously been reported in the synovial fluid and blood of reactive arthritis patients, which suggests shared mechanisms of disease initiation.

These reads were obtained on an Illumina HiSeq 2500. Quantitative 5'-RACE with molecular barcodes was the method used to prepare the TCR beta libraries. In the original analysis: A new computational method based on a probabilistic model of VDJ rearrangement was used to identify disease-linked TCR variants. TCRdb took the public reads, trimmed them with fastp at Q25, ran MiXCR for clone calling and kept in-frame beta chains. One record per CDR3 amino acid sequence lists the most common genes and DNA. None of the V and J calls come from the authors' own analysis; TCRdb made them. This sample comprises over 400,000 distinct CDR3 sequences, roughly 26% of them detected only once. Of the sample, about 0.9% falls within the top ten clones. Concerning this clonotype itself: It lacks a known antigen. Per-base quality was not reported, and no clone a single base away is much larger than it.

The CDR3 sequence holds 13 residues, the cysteine and phenylalanine included. The kept DNA is CDR3 alone, 39 bases in frame from the first base. Reading the germline V gene (reference sequence) gives CDR1 DFQATT and CDR2 SNEGSKA. The germline ends are 8 bases apart after V is trimmed by 5 bases and J by 0 bases. The specimen sequenced was blood, either unsorted or a sorted T cell fraction (not recorded which). The rearrangement joined TRBV20-1 to TRBJ1-3; the D gene cannot be resolved reliably. The sequence derives from a male donor with ankylosing spondylitis. CDR3 loop: CSAFYNSGNTIYF. DNA sequence: TGCAGTGCTTTTTACAACTCTGGAAACACCATATATTTT.